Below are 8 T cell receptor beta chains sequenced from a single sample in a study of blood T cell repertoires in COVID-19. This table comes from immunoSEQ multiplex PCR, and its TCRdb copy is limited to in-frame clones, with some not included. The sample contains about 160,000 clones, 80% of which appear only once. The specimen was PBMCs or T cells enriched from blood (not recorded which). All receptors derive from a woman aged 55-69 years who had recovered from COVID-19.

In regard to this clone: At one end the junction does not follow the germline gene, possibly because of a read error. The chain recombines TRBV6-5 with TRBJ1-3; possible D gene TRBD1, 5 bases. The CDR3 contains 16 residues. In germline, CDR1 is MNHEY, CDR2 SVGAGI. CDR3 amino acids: CASSYSREFAGNTVYF. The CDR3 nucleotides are TGTGCCAGCAGTTACTCCAGGGAATTCGCTGGAAACACCGTATATTTT.

The CDR3 spells CSEAGGPDNEQFF. CDR3 in DNA: TGCAGTGAAGCGGGGGGGCCCGACAATGAGCAGTTCTTC. This chain connects TRBV29-1 to TRBJ2-1, with 10 bases aligning to TRBD2. The CDR3 is made up of 13 amino acids. The V gene's germline CDR1 is SQVTM and CDR2 ANQGSEA.

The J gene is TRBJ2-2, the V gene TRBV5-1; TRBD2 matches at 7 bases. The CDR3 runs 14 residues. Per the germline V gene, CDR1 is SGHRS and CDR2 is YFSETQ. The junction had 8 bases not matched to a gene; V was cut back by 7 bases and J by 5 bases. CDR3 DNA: TGCGCCAGCTATAGGGAGGGTTTTACCGGGGAGCTGTTTTTT. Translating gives CASYREGFTGELFF.

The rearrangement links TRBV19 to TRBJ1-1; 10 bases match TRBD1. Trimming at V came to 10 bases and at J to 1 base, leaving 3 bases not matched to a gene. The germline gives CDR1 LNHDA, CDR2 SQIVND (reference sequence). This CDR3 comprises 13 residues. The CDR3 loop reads CATDRGTNTEAFF. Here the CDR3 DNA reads TGTGCCACGGACAGGGGGACGAACACTGAAGCTTTCTTT. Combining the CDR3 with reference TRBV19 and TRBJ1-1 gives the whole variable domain DGGITQSPKYLFRKEGQNVTLSCEQNLNHDAMYWYRQDPGQGLRLIYYSQIVNDFQKGDIAEGYSVSREKKESFPLTVTSAQKNPTAFYLCATDRGTNTEAFFGQGTRLTVV.

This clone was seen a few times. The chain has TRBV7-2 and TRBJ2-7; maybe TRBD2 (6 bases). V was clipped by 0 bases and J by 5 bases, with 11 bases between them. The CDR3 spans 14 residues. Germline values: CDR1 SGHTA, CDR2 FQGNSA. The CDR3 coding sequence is TGTGCCAGCAGCTTAGCGGGGGGAGGCCACGAGCAGTACTTC. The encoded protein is CASSLAGGGHEQYF.

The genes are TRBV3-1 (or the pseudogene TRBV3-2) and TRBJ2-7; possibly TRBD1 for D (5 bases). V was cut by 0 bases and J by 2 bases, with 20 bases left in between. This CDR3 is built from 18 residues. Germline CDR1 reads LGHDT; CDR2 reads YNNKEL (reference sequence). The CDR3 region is CASSQDSSGAVGTYEQYF. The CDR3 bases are TGTGCCAGCAGCCAAGATTCAAGTGGGGCCGTAGGGACCTACGAGCAGTACTTC.

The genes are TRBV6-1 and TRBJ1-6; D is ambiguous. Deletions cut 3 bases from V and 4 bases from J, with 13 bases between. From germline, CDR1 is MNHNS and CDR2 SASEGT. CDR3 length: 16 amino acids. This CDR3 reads CASSEIGQEYNSPLHF. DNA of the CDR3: TGTGCCAGCAGTGAGATTGGTCAGGAATATAATTCACCCCTCCACTTT.

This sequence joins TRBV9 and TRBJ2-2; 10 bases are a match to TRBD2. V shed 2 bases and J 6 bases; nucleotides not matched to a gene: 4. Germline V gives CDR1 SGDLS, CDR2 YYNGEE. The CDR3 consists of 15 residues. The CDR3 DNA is TGTGCCAGCAGCGTCTCACTAGCGGGGTCCGGGGAGCTGTTTTTT. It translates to CASSVSLAGSGELFF.